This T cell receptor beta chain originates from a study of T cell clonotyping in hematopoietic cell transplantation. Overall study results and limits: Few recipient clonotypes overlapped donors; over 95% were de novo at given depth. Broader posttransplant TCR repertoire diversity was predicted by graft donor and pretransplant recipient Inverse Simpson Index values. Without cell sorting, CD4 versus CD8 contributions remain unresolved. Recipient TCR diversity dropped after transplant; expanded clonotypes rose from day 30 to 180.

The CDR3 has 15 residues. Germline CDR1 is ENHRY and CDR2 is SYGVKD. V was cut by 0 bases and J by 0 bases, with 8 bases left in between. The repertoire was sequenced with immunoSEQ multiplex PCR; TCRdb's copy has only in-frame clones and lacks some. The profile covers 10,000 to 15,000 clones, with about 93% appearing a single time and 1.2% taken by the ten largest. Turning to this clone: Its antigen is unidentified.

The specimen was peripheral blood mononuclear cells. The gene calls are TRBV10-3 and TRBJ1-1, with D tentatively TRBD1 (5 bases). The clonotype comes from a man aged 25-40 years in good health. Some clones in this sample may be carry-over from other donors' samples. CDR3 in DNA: TGTGCCATCAGTGAGTCTGGGGGGATGAACACTGAAGCTTTCTTT. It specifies CAISESGGMNTEAFF.